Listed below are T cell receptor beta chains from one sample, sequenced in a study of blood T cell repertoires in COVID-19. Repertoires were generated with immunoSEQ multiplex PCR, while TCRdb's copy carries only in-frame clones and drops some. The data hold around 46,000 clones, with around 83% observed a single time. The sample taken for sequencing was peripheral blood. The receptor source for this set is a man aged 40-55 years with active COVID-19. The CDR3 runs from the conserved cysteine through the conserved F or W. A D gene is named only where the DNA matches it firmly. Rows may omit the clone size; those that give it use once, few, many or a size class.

DNA: TGTGCCAGCAGTTCCGGGTCCTACCAGCATTTT
CDR3: CASSSGSYQHF
D: NA
size: few
V: TRBV2
J: TRBJ1-5

DNA: TGTGCCAGCAGTCGGGGATCAGGCACTGAAGCTTTCTTT
CDR3: CASSRGSGTEAFF
D: NA
size: NA
V: TRBV6-5
J: TRBJ1-1

DNA: TGTGCCAGCAGCCGAGGGACAGGTGATGAGCAGTTCTTC
CDR3: CASSRGTGDEQFF
D: TRBD1
size: few
V: TRBV4-2
J: TRBJ2-1

DNA: TGTGCCAGCAGCCCCACTGAAGGGACAACGCGGGAGCAGTACTTC
CDR3: CASSPTEGTTREQYF
D: NA
size: NA
V: TRBV9
J: TRBJ2-7

DNA: TGTGCCACCAGCAGAGCTCCTAGCGGTCGATTCACCGGGGAGCTGTTTTTT
CDR3: CATSRAPSGRFTGELFF
D: TRBD2
size: few
V: TRBV15
J: TRBJ2-2

DNA: TGTGCCAGCAGCCCAGGGAAGTTTGGCACCGGGGAGCTGTTTTTT
CDR3: CASSPGKFGTGELFF
D: NA
size: NA
V: TRBV28
J: TRBJ2-2

DNA: TGTGCCAGCAGCCGTTCAGTCGGGGAGACCCAGTACTTC
CDR3: CASSRSVGETQYF
D: NA
size: once
V: TRBV11-2
J: TRBJ2-5

DNA: TGTGCCATCAGTGAATCAGGGGTGAGGCACACTGAAGCTTTCTTT
CDR3: CAISESGVRHTEAFF
D: NA
size: NA
V: TRBV10-3
J: TRBJ1-1

DNA: TGTGCCAGTAGTATGAACAGGGACTATGGCTACACCTTC
CDR3: CASSMNRDYGYTF
D: NA
size: NA
V: TRBV19
J: TRBJ1-2

DNA: TGTGCCAGCAGTGGGGACAGGGGTTACTATGGCTACACCTTC
CDR3: CASSGDRGYYGYTF
D: TRBD1
size: NA
V: TRBV2
J: TRBJ1-2

DNA: TGCGCCAGCAGCCAAGAGGGGGAGATAACAGGGGACTATGGCTACACCTTC
CDR3: CASSQEGEITGDYGYTF
D: TRBD1
size: NA
V: TRBV4-1
J: TRBJ1-2

DNA: TGTGCCACTACAAAAAACCACCTGGACTCGGGCTTTACAGATACGCAGTATTTT
CDR3: CATTKNHLDSGFTDTQYF
D: NA
size: NA
V: TRBV28
J: TRBJ2-3

DNA: TGCAGTGCTAGCCCTACTGGTGAGCAGTACTTC
CDR3: CSASPTGEQYF
D: NA
size: NA
V: TRBV20-1
J: TRBJ2-7

DNA: TGTGCCAGCAGCGCCGCCGAGAGCAATCAGCCCCAGCATTTT
CDR3: CASSAAESNQPQHF
D: NA
size: once
V: TRBV7-9
J: TRBJ1-5

DNA: TGTGCCAGCAGCCCAAGGGGTAACGAAAATGAGCAGTTCTTC
CDR3: CASSPRGNENEQFF
D: NA
size: once
V: TRBV11-1
J: TRBJ2-1

DNA: TGTGCCATCAGTGAGACAGAAGGCGGCAATCAGCCCCAGCATTTT
CDR3: CAISETEGGNQPQHF
D: NA
size: NA
V: TRBV10-3
J: TRBJ1-5

DNA: TGTGCCACCAGTGACCTGACAGGGGAGACAGATACGCAGTATTTT
CDR3: CATSDLTGETDTQYF
D: TRBD1
size: NA
V: TRBV24-1
J: TRBJ2-3

DNA: TGTGCCAGCAGCCCCATGGGCAGGAACACCGGGGAGCTGTTTTTT
CDR3: CASSPMGRNTGELFF
D: NA
size: NA
V: TRBV7-2
J: TRBJ2-2

DNA: TGTGCCAGCAGTGAAGGACTAGCGGTAGAGACCCAGTACTTC
CDR3: CASSEGLAVETQYF
D: TRBD2
size: NA
V: TRBV2
J: TRBJ2-5

DNA: TGTGCCAGCAGCTTCCCTAGGGGCGATACGCAGTATTTT
CDR3: CASSFPRGDTQYF
D: NA
size: NA
V: TRBV7-9
J: TRBJ2-3

DNA: TGTGCCAGCAGCAAACCCCTATCTTCCCGGGACAGGGTCAATCAGCCCCAGCATTTT
CDR3: CASSKPLSSRDRVNQPQHF
D: NA
size: NA
V: TRBV21-1
J: TRBJ1-5

DNA: TGTGCCAGTACGGTACGGGGGGCGGACATTCAGTACTTC
CDR3: CASTVRGADIQYF
D: NA
size: NA
V: TRBV19
J: TRBJ2-4

DNA: TGTGCCAGCAGCTGGGCGCTGGGAGGCTATGGCTACACCTTC
CDR3: CASSWALGGYGYTF
D: NA
size: NA
V: TRBV5-6
J: TRBJ1-2

DNA: TGTGCCAGCAGCGTAGCTGCAGGGGGCGTGTTAGAGACCCAGTACTTC
CDR3: CASSVAAGGVLETQYF
D: TRBD1
size: NA
V: TRBV9
J: TRBJ2-5

DNA: TGTGCCAGCAGCTTGGGCAGGGGGCAATCCTACGAGCAGTACTTC
CDR3: CASSLGRGQSYEQYF
D: TRBD1
size: NA
V: TRBV7-9
J: TRBJ2-7

DNA: TGTGCCAGCAGTGTGACAGGATGGAACGAGCAGTACTTC
CDR3: CASSVTGWNEQYF
D: NA
size: NA
V: TRBV6-6
J: TRBJ2-7

DNA: TGTGCCAGCAGCTTAGTACAGGAGACCCAGTACTTC
CDR3: CASSLVQETQYF
D: NA
size: NA
V: TRBV7-2
J: TRBJ2-5

DNA: TGTGCCAGCAGCTTGGCCCCGGACAGGGGGTACTATGGCTACACCTTC
CDR3: CASSLAPDRGYYGYTF
D: TRBD1
size: NA
V: TRBV5-4
J: TRBJ1-2

DNA: TGTGCCAGCAGCCCCGCACTAGCGGGAGGAATGGCCTACAATGAGCAGTTCTTC
CDR3: CASSPALAGGMAYNEQFF
D: TRBD2
size: NA
V: TRBV7-8
J: TRBJ2-1

DNA: TGCAGCGTCGTCGTGACTCCAGGGGGCTGGCAGTTCTTC
CDR3: CSVVVTPGGWQFF
D: TRBD1
size: NA
V: TRBV29-1
J: TRBJ2-1

DNA: TGTGCCAGCAGCTTACAGGGGGCTAATGAGCAGTTCTTC
CDR3: CASSLQGANEQFF
D: TRBD1
size: NA
V: TRBV7-3
J: TRBJ2-1

DNA: TGCGCCAGCAGCCTGTCGGGGGGATCGGGTGAAAAACTGTTTTTT
CDR3: CASSLSGGSGEKLFF
D: NA
size: NA
V: TRBV5-1
J: TRBJ1-4

DNA: TGCGCCAGCAGTGACGGCGGCACTGAAGCTTTCTTT
CDR3: CASSDGGTEAFF
D: NA
size: once
V: TRBV10-1
J: TRBJ1-1

DNA: TGTGCCAGCCATTCCAGACTAGCGGGAGAATATGAGCAGTTCTTC
CDR3: CASHSRLAGEYEQFF
D: TRBD2
size: NA
V: TRBV11-2
J: TRBJ2-1

DNA: TGCAGCGTTGGGGACAGGTACTATGGCTACACCTTC
CDR3: CSVGDRYYGYTF
D: TRBD1
size: NA
V: TRBV29-1
J: TRBJ1-2

DNA: TGTGCCTGGAGTGTACTGGGTAGCGGAAGCAATGAGCAGTTCTTC
CDR3: CAWSVLGSGSNEQFF
D: NA
size: once
V: TRBV30
J: TRBJ2-1

DNA: TGTGCCAGCAGCTTAGCGGAGCGTGAAAAACTGTTTTTT
CDR3: CASSLAEREKLFF
D: NA
size: NA
V: TRBV7-8
J: TRBJ1-4

DNA: TGTGCCAGCAGCACGGACAGGAACCAAGAGACCCAGTACTTC
CDR3: CASSTDRNQETQYF
D: TRBD1
size: NA
V: TRBV7-8
J: TRBJ2-5

DNA: TGTGCCAGCAGCCTCCTAGCGGAAGGAGATACGCAGTATTTT
CDR3: CASSLLAEGDTQYF
D: TRBD2
size: medium-sized
V: TRBV7-3
J: TRBJ2-3

DNA: TGTGCCATCAGTGTTAGCGGGACGGCTAACAATGAGCAGTTCTTC
CDR3: CAISVSGTANNEQFF
D: TRBD2
size: NA
V: TRBV10-3
J: TRBJ2-1

DNA: TGTGCCAGCAGCGTTATGGAGGTTGACGTTCGCAATGAGCAGTTCTTC
CDR3: CASSVMEVDVRNEQFF
D: NA
size: once
V: TRBV9
J: TRBJ2-1

DNA: TGTGCCAGCAGCGTTACTACCCACAATGAGCAGTTCTTC
CDR3: CASSVTTHNEQFF
D: NA
size: NA
V: TRBV11-3
J: TRBJ2-1

DNA: TGTGCCAGCACCCGGCGAGGGACAGGACGTCCTACTAGCTCCTACGAGCAATACTTC
CDR3: CASTRRGTGRPTSSYEQYF
D: TRBD1
size: NA
V: TRBV2
J: TRBJ2-7

DNA: TGTGCCAGCACCCCACTATTCTTCCAAGAGACCCAGTACTTC
CDR3: CASTPLFFQETQYF
D: NA
size: NA
V: TRBV9
J: TRBJ2-5

DNA: TGTGCCAGCAGCTTCGGACAGGGTGGTTCTGACGAGCAGTACTTC
CDR3: CASSFGQGGSDEQYF
D: TRBD1
size: NA
V: TRBV7-9
J: TRBJ2-7

DNA: TGTGCCAGCAGAACTTCGGGACTAGCGGGAGTAAGGCCGCCCGGGGAGCTGTTTTTT
CDR3: CASRTSGLAGVRPPGELFF
D: TRBD2
size: NA
V: TRBV7-2
J: TRBJ2-2

DNA: TGTGCCAGCAGCTGGATCCGGGACATCGGCGCCTACGAGCAGTACTTC
CDR3: CASSWIRDIGAYEQYF
D: NA
size: once
V: TRBV5-8
J: TRBJ2-7

DNA: TGTGCTAGTGGTATCCCAGGCAGAGAGCAGTTCTTC
CDR3: CASGIPGREQFF
D: NA
size: NA
V: TRBV12-5
J: TRBJ2-1

DNA: TGTGCCAGCAGCCAAGATCCAGCGTATTACTCCTACAATGAGCAGTTCTTC
CDR3: CASSQDPAYYSYNEQFF
D: NA
size: NA
V: TRBV3-1/TRBV3-2
J: TRBJ2-1

DNA: TGTGCCAGCAGTTTAGGGAGAGATACGCAGTATTTT
CDR3: CASSLGRDTQYF
D: NA
size: NA
V: TRBV27
J: TRBJ2-3

DNA: TGCGCCAGCAGCGGGGACAGGGGAACAGATACGCAGTATTTT
CDR3: CASSGDRGTDTQYF
D: TRBD1
size: once
V: TRBV5-1
J: TRBJ2-3

DNA: TGTGCCAGCAGTTTATCAGGACAGGGCTATGGCTACACCTTC
CDR3: CASSLSGQGYGYTF
D: TRBD1
size: NA
V: TRBV27
J: TRBJ1-2

DNA: TGTGCCAGCAGCTTGGTGGGGGGGCCCAAGCACGAGCAGTACTTC
CDR3: CASSLVGGPKHEQYF
D: NA
size: NA
V: TRBV5-6
J: TRBJ2-7